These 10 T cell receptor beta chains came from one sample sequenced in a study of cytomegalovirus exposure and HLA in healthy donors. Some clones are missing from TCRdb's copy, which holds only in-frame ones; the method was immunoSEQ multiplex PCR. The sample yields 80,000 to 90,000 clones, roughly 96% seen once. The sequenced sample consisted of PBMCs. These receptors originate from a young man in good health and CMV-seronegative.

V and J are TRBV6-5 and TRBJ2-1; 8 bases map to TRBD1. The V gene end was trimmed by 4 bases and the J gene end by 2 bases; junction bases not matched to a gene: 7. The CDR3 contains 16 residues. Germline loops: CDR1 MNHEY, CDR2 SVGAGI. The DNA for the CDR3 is TGTGCCAGCAGTTCACGGACAGGGATGGCCTACAATGAGCAGTTCTTC. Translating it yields CASSSRTGMAYNEQFF.

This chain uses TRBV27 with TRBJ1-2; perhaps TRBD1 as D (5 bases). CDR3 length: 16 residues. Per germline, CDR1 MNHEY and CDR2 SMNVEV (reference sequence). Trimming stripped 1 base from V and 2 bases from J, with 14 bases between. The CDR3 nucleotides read TGTGCCAGCAGTTTATGGTCAGGGCGGGGAAACTATGGCTACACCTTC. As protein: CASSLWSGRGNYGYTF.

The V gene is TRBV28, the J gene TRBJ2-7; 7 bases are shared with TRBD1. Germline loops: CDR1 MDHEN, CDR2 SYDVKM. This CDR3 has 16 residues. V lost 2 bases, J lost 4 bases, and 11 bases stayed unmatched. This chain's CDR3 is CASSLVKGALGYEQYF. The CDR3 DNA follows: TGTGCCAGCAGTTTAGTTAAGGGGGCGCTGGGTTACGAGCAGTACTTC.

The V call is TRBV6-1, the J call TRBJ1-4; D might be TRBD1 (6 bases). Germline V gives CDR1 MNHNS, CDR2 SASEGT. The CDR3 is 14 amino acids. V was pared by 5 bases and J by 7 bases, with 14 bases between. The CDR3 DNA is TGTGCCAGCAGTAGAGGGGGAACAGCTGAAAAACTGTTTTTT. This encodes CASSRGGTAEKLFF.

CDR3 loop: CASSPVPSWRDGNQPQHF. The CDR3 DNA reads TGTGCCAGCAGTCCTGTACCCTCTTGGAGGGACGGCAATCAGCCCCAGCATTTT. V usage is TRBV28 and J usage is TRBJ1-5, with D possibly matching TRBD1 (5 bases). Germline values: CDR1 MDHEN, CDR2 SYDVKM. Trimming removed 5 bases at V and 2 bases at J, with 22 bases between. There are 18 residues in the CDR3.

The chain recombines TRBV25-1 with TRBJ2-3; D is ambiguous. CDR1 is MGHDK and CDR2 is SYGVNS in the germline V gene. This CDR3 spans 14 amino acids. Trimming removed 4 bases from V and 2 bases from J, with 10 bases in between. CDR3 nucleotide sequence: TGTGCCAGCAGTGCCGAGACTTCCACAGATACGCAGTATTTT. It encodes CASSAETSTDTQYF.

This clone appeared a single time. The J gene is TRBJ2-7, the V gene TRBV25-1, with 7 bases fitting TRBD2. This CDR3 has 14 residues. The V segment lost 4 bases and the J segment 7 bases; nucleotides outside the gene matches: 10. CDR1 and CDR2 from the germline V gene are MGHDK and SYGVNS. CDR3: CASSGSGWTKEQYF. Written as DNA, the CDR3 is TGTGCCAGCAGTGGTAGCGGGTGGACGAAAGAGCAGTACTTC.

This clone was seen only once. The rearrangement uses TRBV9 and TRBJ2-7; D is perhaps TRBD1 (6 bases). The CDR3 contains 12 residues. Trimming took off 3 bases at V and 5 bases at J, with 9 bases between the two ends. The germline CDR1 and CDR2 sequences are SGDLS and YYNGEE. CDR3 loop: CASSETGDEQYF. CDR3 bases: TGTGCCAGCAGCGAGACAGGTGACGAGCAGTACTTC.

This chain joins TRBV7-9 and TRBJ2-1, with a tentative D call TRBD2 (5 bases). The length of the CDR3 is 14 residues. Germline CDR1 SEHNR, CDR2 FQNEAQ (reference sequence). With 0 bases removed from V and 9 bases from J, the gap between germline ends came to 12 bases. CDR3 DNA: TGTGCCAGCAGCTTAGCGGGCCGGGGTATTGAGCAGTTCTTC. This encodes CASSLAGRGIEQFF.

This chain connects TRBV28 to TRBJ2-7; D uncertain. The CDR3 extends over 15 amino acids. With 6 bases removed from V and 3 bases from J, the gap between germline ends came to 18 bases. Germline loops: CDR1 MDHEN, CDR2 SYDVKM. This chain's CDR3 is CASSRDVTEFYEQYF. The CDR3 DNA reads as TGTGCCAGCAGCCGCGACGTCACGGAGTTCTACGAGCAGTACTTC. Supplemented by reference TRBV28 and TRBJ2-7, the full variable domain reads DVKVTQSSRYLVKRTGEKVFLECVQDMDHENMFWYRQDPGLGLRLIYFSYDVKMKEKGDIPEGYSVSREKKERFSLILESASTNQTSMYLCASSRDVTEFYEQYFGPGTRLTVT.